This T cell receptor (beta chain) was sequenced for a study of T cells in Graves' hyperthyroidism and ophthalmopathy. This CDR3 is built from 13 residues. V lost 5 bases, J lost 8 bases, and 13 bases lay in between. Per the germline V gene, CDR1 is SEHNR and CDR2 is FQNEAQ (reference sequence). Amplified TCR beta CDR3 regions derived from RNA transcripts. When the TCR CDR3 underwent first-round RT-PCR, the HTBI primer set was used. TCRdb re-derived calls from the multiplex PCR reads in MiXCR, one entry per CDR3 protein. The data show fewer than 750,000 distinct CDR3 sequences, 14% seen once. This clonotype was picked up many times.

V usage is TRBV7-9 and J usage is TRBJ2-1; D is ambiguous. This sequence was found in a woman aged 45-60 years with Graves' ophthalmopathy. Sample: blood. For the CDR3, the DNA is TGTGCCAGCAGCCCCTTCAGTTGGGATGAGCAGTTCTTC. Translation: CASSPFSWDEQFF. Drawing the rest from reference TRBV7-9 and TRBJ2-1, the complete variable domain is DTGVSQNPRHKITKRGQNVTFRCDPISEHNRLYWYRQTLGQGPEFLTYFQNEAQLEKSRLLSDRFSAERPKGSFSTLEIQRTEQGDSAMYLCASSPFSWDEQFFGPGTRLTVL.